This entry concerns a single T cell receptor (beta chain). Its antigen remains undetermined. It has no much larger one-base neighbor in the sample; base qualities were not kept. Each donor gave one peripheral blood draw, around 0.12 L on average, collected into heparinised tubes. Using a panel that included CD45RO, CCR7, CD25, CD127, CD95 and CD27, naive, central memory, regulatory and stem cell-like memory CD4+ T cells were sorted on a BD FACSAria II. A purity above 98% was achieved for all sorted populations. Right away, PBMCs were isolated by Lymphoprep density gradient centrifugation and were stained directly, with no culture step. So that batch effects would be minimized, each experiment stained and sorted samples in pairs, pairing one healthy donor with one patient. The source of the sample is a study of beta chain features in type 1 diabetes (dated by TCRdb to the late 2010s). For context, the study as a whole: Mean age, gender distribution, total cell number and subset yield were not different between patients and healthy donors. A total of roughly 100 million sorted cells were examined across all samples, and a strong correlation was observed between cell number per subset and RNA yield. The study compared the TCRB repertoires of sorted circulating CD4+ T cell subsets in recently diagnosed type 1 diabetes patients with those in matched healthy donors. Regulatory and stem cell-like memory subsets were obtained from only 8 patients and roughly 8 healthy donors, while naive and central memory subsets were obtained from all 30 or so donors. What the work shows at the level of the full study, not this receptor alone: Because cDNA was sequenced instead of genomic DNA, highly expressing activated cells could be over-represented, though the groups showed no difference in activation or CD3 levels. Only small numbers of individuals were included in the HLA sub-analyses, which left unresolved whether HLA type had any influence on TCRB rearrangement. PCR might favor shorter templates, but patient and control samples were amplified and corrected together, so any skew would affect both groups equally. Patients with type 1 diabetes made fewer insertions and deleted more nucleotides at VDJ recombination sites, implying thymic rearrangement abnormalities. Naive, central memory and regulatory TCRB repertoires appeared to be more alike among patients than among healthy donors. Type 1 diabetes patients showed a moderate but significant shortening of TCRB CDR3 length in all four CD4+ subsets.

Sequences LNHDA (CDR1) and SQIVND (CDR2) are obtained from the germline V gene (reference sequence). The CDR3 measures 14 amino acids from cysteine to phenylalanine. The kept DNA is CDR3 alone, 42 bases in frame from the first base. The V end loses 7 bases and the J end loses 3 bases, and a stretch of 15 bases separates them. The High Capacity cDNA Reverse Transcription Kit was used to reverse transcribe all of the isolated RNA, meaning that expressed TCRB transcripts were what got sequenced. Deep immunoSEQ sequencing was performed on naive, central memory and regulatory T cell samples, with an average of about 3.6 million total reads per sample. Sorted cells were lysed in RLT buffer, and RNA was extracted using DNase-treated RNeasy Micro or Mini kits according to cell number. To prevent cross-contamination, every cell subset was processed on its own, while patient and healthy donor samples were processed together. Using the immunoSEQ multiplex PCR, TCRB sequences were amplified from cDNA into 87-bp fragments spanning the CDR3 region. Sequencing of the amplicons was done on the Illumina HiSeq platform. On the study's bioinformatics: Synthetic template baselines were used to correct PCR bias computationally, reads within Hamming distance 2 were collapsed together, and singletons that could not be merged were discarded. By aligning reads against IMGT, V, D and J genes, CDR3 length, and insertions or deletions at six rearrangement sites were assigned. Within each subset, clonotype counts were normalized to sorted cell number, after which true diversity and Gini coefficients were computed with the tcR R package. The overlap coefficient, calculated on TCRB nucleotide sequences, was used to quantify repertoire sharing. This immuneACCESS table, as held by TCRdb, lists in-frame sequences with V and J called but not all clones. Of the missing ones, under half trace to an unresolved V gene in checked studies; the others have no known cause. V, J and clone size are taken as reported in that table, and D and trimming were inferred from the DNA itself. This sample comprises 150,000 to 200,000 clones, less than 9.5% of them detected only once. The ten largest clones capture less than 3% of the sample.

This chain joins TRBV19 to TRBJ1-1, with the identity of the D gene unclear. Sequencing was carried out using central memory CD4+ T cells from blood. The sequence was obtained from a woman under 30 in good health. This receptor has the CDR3 CASIPDSADTEAFF. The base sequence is TGTGCCAGTATCCCGGACTCCGCGGACACTGAAGCTTTCTTT.